The clone carrying this T cell receptor beta chain was counted only a few times. Antigen specificity is unknown. This sample is part of a study of cytomegalovirus exposure and HLA in healthy donors. Researchers ran the PCR with 60 Vbeta and 13 Jbeta primers. The table came from immunoSEQ multiplex PCR; TCRdb's copy has only in-frame clones and leaves some out. In the table there are approximately 140,000 clones, roughly 66% of which are singletons. In nominal health when sampled, donors likely had unrecorded immune exposures nonetheless. General observations from the study: In presence/absence analyses, roughly uniform sequencing depth across donors was assumed. HLA alleles showed associations with 15,000 to 20,000 TCR beta sequences in a later analysis, at a 0.05 false discovery rate.

Per the germline V gene, CDR1 is MNHEY and CDR2 is SVGAGI. The CDR3 sequence is 13 residues long. Trimming removed 6 bases at V and 1 base at J, with 9 bases between. The sequence was obtained from a woman aged 18-29 years in good health and CMV-seronegative. The sequenced material came from PBMCs. The chain combines TRBV6-5 with TRBJ1-1; TRBD1 might be the D (6 bases). The CDR3 sequence: CASRGRGNTEAFF. DNA of the CDR3: TGTGCCAGCAGGGGCAGGGGGAACACTGAAGCTTTCTTT.